This TCR beta chain is from a study of blood T cell repertoires in COVID-19. Per germline, CDR1 SGDLS and CDR2 YYNGEE. There are 14 residues in the CDR3. The junction had 5 bases not matched to a gene; V was cut back by 3 bases and J by 6 bases. Original processing methods: Quantification of nucleated cells was approximated via reference gene primer amplification. Clones were read by immunoSEQ multiplex PCR, and TCRdb kept only the in-frame ones, dropping some. The V and J calls and the clone size are those of that table, but D and trimming were determined from the DNA. The sample gives 150,000 to 190,000 clones, 70% to 90% of which show up once; under 2.5% is in the top ten.

The receptor comes from a woman in her sixties or seventies with acute or convalescent COVID-19. V is TRBV9 and J is TRBJ1-2; 10 positions match TRBD1. Sequenced input: peripheral blood. As DNA, the CDR3 is TGTGCCAGCAGCGCGCTGACAGGGGGCCATGGCTACACCTTC. Translation gives CASSALTGGHGYTF.